This entry features one T cell receptor (beta chain) sequence. What it recognizes is unknown. The data derive from a study of shared clonotypes between healthy human individuals. General study points: Donor clonotype sharing was expected to depend on sequencing depth.

CD4+ cells yielded CD45RA+ naive and CD45RA-negative memory subsets. Produced via immunoSEQ multiplex PCR; TCRdb's table is partial and in-frame only. Found here are approximately 1,500,000 clones, roughly 96% of them singletons; the top ten hold 1.2%. Per the germline V gene, CDR1 is SGHTA and CDR2 is FQGNSA. V was pared by 6 bases and J by 0 bases, with 6 bases between. This CDR3 comprises 13 residues. The receptor comes from a man aged 25-40 years in good health. Source material: naive CD4+ T cells sorted from blood. Regarding subset: CD45RA+ positively selected. The chain uses TRBV7-2 and TRBJ1-5; D unresolved. CDR3 DNA sequence: TGTGCCAGCAGGTTAACTAGCAATCAGCCCCAGCATTTT. Encoded protein: CASRLTSNQPQHF.